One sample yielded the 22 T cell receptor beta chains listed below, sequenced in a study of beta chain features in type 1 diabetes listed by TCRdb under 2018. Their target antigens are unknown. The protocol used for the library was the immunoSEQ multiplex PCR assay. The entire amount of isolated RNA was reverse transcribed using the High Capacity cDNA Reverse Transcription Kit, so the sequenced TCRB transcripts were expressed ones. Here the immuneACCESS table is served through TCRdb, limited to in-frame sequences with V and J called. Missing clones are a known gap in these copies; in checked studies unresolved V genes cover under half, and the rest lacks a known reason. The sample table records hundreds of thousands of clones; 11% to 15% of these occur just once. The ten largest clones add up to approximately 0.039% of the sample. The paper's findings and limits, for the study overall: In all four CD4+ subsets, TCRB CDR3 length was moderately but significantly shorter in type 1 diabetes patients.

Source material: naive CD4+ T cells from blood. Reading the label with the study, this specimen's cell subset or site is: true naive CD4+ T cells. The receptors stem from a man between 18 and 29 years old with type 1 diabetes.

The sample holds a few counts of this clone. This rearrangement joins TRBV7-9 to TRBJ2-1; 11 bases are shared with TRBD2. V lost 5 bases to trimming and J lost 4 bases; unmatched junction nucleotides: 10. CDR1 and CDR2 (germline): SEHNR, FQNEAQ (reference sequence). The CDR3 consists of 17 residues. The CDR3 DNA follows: TGTGCCAGCAGCCAGACTAGCGGGACTACCATTTACAATGAGCAGTTCTTC. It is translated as CASSQTSGTTIYNEQFF.

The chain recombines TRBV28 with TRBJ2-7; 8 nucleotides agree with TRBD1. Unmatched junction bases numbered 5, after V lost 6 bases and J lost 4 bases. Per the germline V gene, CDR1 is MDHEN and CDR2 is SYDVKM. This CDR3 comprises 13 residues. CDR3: CASSRGQDYEQYF. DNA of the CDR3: TGTGCCAGCAGCCGGGGACAGGATTACGAGCAGTACTTC. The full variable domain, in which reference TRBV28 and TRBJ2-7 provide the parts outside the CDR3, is DVKVTQSSRYLVKRTGEKVFLECVQDMDHENMFWYRQDPGLGLRLIYFSYDVKMKEKGDIPEGYSVSREKKERFSLILESASTNQTSMYLCASSRGQDYEQYFGPGTRLTVT.

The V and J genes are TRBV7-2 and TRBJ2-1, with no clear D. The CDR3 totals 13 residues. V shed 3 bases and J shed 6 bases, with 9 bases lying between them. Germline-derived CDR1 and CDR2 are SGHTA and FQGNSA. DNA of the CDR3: TGTGCCAGCAGCTTTAGTAGACGCAATGAGCAGTTCTTC. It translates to CASSFSRRNEQFF.

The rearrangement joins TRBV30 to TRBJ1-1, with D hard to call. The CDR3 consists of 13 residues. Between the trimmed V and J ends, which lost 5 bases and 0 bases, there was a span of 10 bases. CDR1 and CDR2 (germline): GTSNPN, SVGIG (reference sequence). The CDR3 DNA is TGTGCCTGGGACGGGAACATGAACACTGAAGCTTTCTTT. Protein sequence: CAWDGNMNTEAFF.

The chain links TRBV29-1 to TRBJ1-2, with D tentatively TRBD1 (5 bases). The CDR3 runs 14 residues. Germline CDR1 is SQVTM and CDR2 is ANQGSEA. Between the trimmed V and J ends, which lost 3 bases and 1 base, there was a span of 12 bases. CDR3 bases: TGCAGCGTTGATGGGGGTCCGTTTAACTATGGCTACACCTTC. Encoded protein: CSVDGGPFNYGYTF. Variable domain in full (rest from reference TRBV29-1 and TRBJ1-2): SAVISQKPSRDICQRGTSLTIQCQVDSQVTMMFWYRQQPGQSLTLIATANQGSEATYESGFVIDKFPISRPNLTFSTLTVSNMSPEDSSIYLCSVDGGPFNYGYTFGSGTRLTVV.

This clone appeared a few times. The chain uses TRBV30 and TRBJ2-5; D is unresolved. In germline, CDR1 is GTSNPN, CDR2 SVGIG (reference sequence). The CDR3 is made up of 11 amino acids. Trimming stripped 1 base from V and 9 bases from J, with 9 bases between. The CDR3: CAWSASSAQYF. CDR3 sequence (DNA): TGTGCCTGGAGTGCCTCCTCGGCCCAGTACTTC.

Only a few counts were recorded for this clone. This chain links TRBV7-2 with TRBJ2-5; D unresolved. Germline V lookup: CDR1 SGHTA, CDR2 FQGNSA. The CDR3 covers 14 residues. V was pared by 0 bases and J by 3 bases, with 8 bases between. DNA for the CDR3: TGTGCCAGCAGCTTAGCGGGTTGGGAAGAGACCCAGTACTTC. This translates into CASSLAGWEETQYF.

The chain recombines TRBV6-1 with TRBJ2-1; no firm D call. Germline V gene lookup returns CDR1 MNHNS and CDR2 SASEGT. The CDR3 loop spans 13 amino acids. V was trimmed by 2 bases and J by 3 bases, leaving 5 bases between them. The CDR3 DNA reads TGTGCCAGCAGTGAATGGGACTACAATGAGCAGTTCTTC. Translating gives CASSEWDYNEQFF.

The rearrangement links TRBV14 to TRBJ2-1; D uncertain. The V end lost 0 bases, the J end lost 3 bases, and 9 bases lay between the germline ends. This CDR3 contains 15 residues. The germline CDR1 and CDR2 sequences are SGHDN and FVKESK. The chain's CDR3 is CASSQDRQNYNEQFF. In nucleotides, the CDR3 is TGTGCCAGCAGCCAAGATCGGCAGAACTACAATGAGCAGTTCTTC.

The CDR3 DNA reads as TGTGCCAGCAGGCTCTACCAATCTACGAACGAGCAGTACTTC. Its translation is CASRLYQSTNEQYF. The V and J genes are TRBV2 and TRBJ2-7; D is undetermined. This CDR3 spans 14 amino acids. CDR1 is SNHLY and CDR2 is FYNNEI in the germline V gene. Between the trimmed V and J ends, which lost 6 bases and 5 bases, there was a span of 17 bases.

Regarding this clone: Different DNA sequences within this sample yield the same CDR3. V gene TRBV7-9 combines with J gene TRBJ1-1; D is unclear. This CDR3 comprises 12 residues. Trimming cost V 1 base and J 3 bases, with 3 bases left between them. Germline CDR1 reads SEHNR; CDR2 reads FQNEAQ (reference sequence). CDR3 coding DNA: TGTGCCAGCAGCTTAGTGTACACTGAAGCTTTCTTT. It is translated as CASSLVYTEAFF.

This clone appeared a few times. CDR3 sequence reads: CASSQDRGVNEKLFF. CDR3 in DNA: TGCGCCAGCAGCCAAGATCGGGGGGTTAATGAAAAACTGTTTTTT. V gene TRBV4-3 combines with J gene TRBJ1-4, with D possibly TRBD1 on 5 matching bases. CDR3 length equals 15 residues. Trimming removed 0 bases at V and 4 bases at J, with 9 bases between. CDR1 LGHNA and CDR2 YSLEER come from the germline V gene.

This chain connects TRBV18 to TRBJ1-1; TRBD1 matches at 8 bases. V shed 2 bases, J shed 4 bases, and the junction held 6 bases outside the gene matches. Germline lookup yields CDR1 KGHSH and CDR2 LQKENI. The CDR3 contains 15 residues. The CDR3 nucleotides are TGTGCCAGCTCACCAGACAGGGGAAGTGGCACTGAAGCTTTCTTT. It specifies CASSPDRGSGTEAFF. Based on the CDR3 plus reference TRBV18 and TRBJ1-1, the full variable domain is NAGVMQNPRHLVRRRGQEARLRCSPMKGHSHVYWYRQLPEEGLKFMVYLQKENIIDESGMPKERFSAEFPKEGPSILRIQQVVRGDSAAYFCASSPDRGSGTEAFFGQGTRLTVV.

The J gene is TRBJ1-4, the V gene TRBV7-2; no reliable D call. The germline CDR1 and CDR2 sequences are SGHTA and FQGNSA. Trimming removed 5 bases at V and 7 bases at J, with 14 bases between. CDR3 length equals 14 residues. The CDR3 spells CASSLLGRGEKLFF. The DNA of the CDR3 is TGTGCCAGCAGCCTTCTGGGGAGAGGTGAAAAACTGTTTTTT. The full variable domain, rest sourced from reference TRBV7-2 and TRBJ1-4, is GAGVSQSPSNKVTEKGKDVELRCDPISGHTALYWYRQSLGQGLEFLIYFQGNSAPDKSGLPSDRFSAERTGGSVSTLTIQRTQQEDSAVYLCASSLLGRGEKLFFGSGTQLSVL.

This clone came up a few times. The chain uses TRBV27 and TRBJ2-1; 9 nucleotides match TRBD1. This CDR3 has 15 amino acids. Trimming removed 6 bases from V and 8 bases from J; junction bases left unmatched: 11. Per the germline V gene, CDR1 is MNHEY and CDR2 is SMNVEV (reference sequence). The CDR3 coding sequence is TGTGCCAGCAGGATTCCGGGACAGGGTGGGCATGAGCAGTTCTTC. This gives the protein CASRIPGQGGHEQFF.

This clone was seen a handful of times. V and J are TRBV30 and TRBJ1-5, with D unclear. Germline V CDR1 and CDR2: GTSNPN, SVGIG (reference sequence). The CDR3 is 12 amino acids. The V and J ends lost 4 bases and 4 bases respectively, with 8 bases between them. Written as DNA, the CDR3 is TGTGCCTGGACCAGAGATAATCAGCCCCAGCATTTT. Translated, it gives CAWTRDNQPQHF.

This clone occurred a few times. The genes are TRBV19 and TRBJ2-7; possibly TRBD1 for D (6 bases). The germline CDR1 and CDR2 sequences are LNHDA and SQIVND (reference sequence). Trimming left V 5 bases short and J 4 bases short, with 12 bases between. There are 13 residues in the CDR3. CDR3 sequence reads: CASSDRDIYEQYF. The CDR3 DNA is TGTGCCAGTAGTGACCGGGACATTTACGAGCAGTACTTC. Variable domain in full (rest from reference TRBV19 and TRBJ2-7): DGGITQSPKYLFRKEGQNVTLSCEQNLNHDAMYWYRQDPGQGLRLIYYSQIVNDFQKGDIAEGYSVSREKKESFPLTVTSAQKNPTAFYLCASSDRDIYEQYFGPGTRLTVT.

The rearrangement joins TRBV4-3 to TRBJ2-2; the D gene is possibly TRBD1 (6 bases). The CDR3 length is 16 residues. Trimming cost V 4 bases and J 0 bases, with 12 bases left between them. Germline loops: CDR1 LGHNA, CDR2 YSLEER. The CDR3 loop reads CASSPAGATNTGELFF. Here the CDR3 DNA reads TGCGCCAGCAGCCCCGCAGGGGCAACGAACACCGGGGAGCTGTTTTTT.

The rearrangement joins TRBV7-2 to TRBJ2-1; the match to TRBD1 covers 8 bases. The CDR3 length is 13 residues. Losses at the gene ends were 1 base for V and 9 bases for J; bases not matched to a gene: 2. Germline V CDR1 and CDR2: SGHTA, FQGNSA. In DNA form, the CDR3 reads TGTGCCAGCAGCTTAGGGACAGGGTTTGAGCAGTTCTTC. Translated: CASSLGTGFEQFF.

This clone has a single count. The CDR3 DNA reads as TGTGCCAGCAGCTCCCGCGACAGGGAAGAAAAACTGTTTTTT. Encoded protein: CASSSRDREEKLFF. The V call is TRBV11-2, the J call TRBJ1-4; 7 bases map to TRBD1. This CDR3 is 14 amino acids long. V shed 4 bases and J 8 bases; nucleotides not matched to a gene: 7. CDR1 is SGHAT and CDR2 is FQNNGV in the germline V gene.

The CDR3 is CAWRISLYNSPLHF. CDR3 DNA sequence: TGTGCCTGGAGAATCTCTTTGTATAATTCACCCCTCCACTTT. The gene calls are TRBV30 and TRBJ1-6, with no clear D. CDR1 and CDR2 (germline): GTSNPN, SVGIG (reference sequence). The V and J ends lost 3 bases and 4 bases respectively, with 10 bases between them. The length of the CDR3 is 14 residues.

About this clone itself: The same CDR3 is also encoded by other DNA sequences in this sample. Written as DNA, the CDR3 is TGTGCCATCAGTGAAGCTCGAGGTGGGCGGCAGACCCAGTACTTC. This translates into CAISEARGGRQTQYF. This chain links TRBV10-3 with TRBJ2-5; unclear D gene. The CDR3 consists of 15 residues. Germline lookup yields CDR1 ENHRY and CDR2 SYGVKD. V lost 3 bases to trimming and J lost 6 bases, with 17 bases between them.